Listed below are T cell receptor beta chains from one sample, sequenced in a study of molecular identifiers for immune sequencing clone quantification. A single record per CDR3 protein comes from TCRdb applying MiXCR to the PCR reads. The data hold hundreds of thousands of distinct CDR3 sequences, with around a fifth observed a single time. Sequencing was done on a sample of naive CD8+ T cells from blood, with Jurkat cell RNA spiked in. These receptors were collected from a human donor in good health. Some libraries in this study had Jurkat cell RNA spiked in. CDR3s include the opening cysteine and the closing phenylalanine or tryptophan. A D gene is named only where the DNA matches it firmly. Some rows mark clone size as missing; the rest say once, few, many or name a class of expanded clone.

d_call	j_call	clone_size	v_call	cdr3_aa	cdr3_nt
NA	TRBJ2-3	many	TRBV9	CASSAQRYSSTDTQYF	TGTGCCAGCAGCGCGCAGAGATACAGCTCCACAGATACGCAGTATTTT
NA	TRBJ2-3	many	TRBV28	CASSPPDRNTDTQYF	TGTGCCAGCAGCCCACCCGACCGAAACACAGATACGCAGTATTTT
TRBD2	TRBJ2-1	many	TRBV7-9	CASSSGLAGYNEQFF	TGTGCCAGCAGCTCAGGACTAGCGGGGTACAATGAGCAGTTCTTC
NA	TRBJ1-2	many	TRBV28	CASSNRDSYGYTF	TGTGCCAGCAGTAACAGGGATAGCTATGGCTACACCTTC
TRBD1	TRBJ1-1	NA	TRBV2	CASNGQVTEAFF	TGTGCCAGCAATGGACAGGTAACTGAAGCTTTCTTT
NA	TRBJ2-1	NA	TRBV20-1	CSARNQDLFNEQFF	TGCAGTGCTAGGAATCAGGACTTATTCAATGAGCAGTTCTTC
TRBD1	TRBJ1-2	few	TRBV29-1	CSATTGGTYGYTF	TGCAGCGCCACGACAGGGGGCACCTATGGCTACACCTTC
TRBD2	TRBJ2-7	NA	TRBV6-2/TRBV6-3	CASSSHSSGGHSYEQYF	TGTGCCAGCAGCTCCCATTCCTCGGGGGGGCACTCCTACGAGCAGTACTTC
TRBD2	TRBJ2-3	many	TRBV7-9	CASIGLAGVTDTQYF	TGTGCCAGCATCGGACTAGCGGGAGTCACAGATACGCAGTATTTT
NA	TRBJ2-7	many	TRBV20-1	CSARDVSSSYEQYF	TGCAGTGCTAGAGACGTTAGCAGCTCCTACGAGCAGTACTTC
TRBD1	TRBJ2-5	many	TRBV4-3	CASSQDYRGETQYF	TGCGCCAGCAGCCAAGATTACAGGGGAGAGACCCAGTACTTC
NA	TRBJ1-1	NA	TRBV7-9	CASSEVPGEAFF	TGTGCCAGCAGCGAAGTCCCGGGAGAAGCTTTCTTT
TRBD1	TRBJ1-1	many	TRBV20-1	CSARVRGLNTEAFF	TGCAGTGCTAGAGTCAGGGGGCTGAACACTGAAGCTTTCTTT
NA	TRBJ2-1	many	TRBV29-1	CSGGLDNEQFF	TGCAGCGGCGGTCTAGACAATGAGCAGTTCTTC
NA	TRBJ2-6	many	TRBV2	CASSGRASGANVLTF	TGTGCCAGCAGTGGCAGGGCCTCAGGGGCCAACGTCCTGACTTTC
TRBD2	TRBJ2-7	many	TRBV13	CASSPTGTSREQYF	TGTGCCAGCAGCCCCACCGGGACTAGCAGAGAGCAGTACTTC
NA	TRBJ1-2	many	TRBV12-3/TRBV12-4	CASSPGGPHYGYTF	TGTGCCAGCAGTCCCGGCGGTCCCCACTATGGCTACACCTTC
TRBD2	TRBJ2-3	NA	TRBV13	CASSLGPTWTSGSSTDTQYF	TGTGCCAGCAGCTTAGGCCCTACCTGGACTAGCGGTTCTAGCACAGATACGCAGTATTTT
NA	TRBJ2-2	many	TRBV3-1	CASRDLNTGELFF	TGTGCCAGCAGGGACCTGAACACCGGGGAGCTGTTTTTT
NA	TRBJ2-5	few	TRBV4-1	CASSQAPSVQETQYF	TGCGCCAGCAGCCAAGCCCCAAGCGTACAAGAGACCCAGTACTTC
NA	TRBJ1-3	many	TRBV3-1	CASSQDGGSGNTIYF	TGTGCCAGCAGCCAAGACGGAGGCTCTGGAAACACCATATATTTT
NA	TRBJ2-5	NA	TRBV20-1	CSARDLWGPQETQYF	TGCAGTGCTAGAGATCTGTGGGGGCCCCAAGAGACCCAGTACTTC
NA	TRBJ2-3	few	TRBV4-3	CASSQDPASAIGDTQYF	TGCGCCAGCAGCCAAGATCCAGCTAGCGCTATCGGGGATACGCAGTATTTT
TRBD1	TRBJ2-7	many	TRBV6-2/TRBV6-3	CASGKGQNYEQYF	TGTGCCAGCGGGAAGGGACAGAACTACGAGCAGTACTTC
NA	TRBJ2-7	NA	TRBV7-9	CASSLLEGDEQYF	TGTGCCAGCAGCTTACTAGAGGGGGACGAGCAGTACTTC
TRBD1	TRBJ1-1	NA	TRBV12-3/TRBV12-4	CVSSTRQGTLGEAFF	TGTGTCAGCAGTACACGACAGGGGACCCTGGGTGAAGCTTTCTTT
NA	TRBJ1-1	many	TRBV19	CASTPFSYGGNTEAFF	TGTGCCAGTACACCCTTCAGCTATGGAGGGAACACTGAAGCTTTCTTT
NA	TRBJ2-3	NA	TRBV11-2	CASSSDPFPDTQYF	TGTGCCAGCAGCTCGGACCCCTTTCCGGATACGCAGTATTTT
NA	TRBJ2-5	many	TRBV5-6	CASSPPWVGVETQYF	TGTGCCAGCAGCCCCCCTTGGGTCGGAGTAGAGACCCAGTACTTC
TRBD1	TRBJ2-2	many	TRBV2	CASSSRGRGTGELFF	TGTGCCAGCAGTTCCAGGGGGCGCGGGACCGGGGAGCTGTTTTTT
TRBD1	TRBJ1-1	NA	TRBV10-3	CAISDSEQGVGGEAFF	TGTGCCATCAGTGATTCTGAACAGGGGGTTGGTGGTGAAGCTTTCTTT
TRBD1	TRBJ2-5	many	TRBV20-1	CSARDRVETQYF	TGCAGTGCGAGGGACAGGGTTGAGACCCAGTACTTC
NA	TRBJ1-5	many	TRBV21-1	CASSRSRGSNQPQHF	TGTGCCAGCAGCAGATCCAGGGGGAGCAATCAGCCCCAGCATTTT
NA	TRBJ2-6	NA	TRBV7-6	CASSLGQSFSGANVLTF	TGTGCCAGCAGCTTAGGACAGAGCTTCTCTGGGGCCAACGTCCTGACTTTC
TRBD2	TRBJ2-7	few	TRBV20-1	CSATRPGLPSYEQYF	TGCAGTGCTACCCGTCCGGGACTACCCTCCTACGAGCAGTACTTC
NA	TRBJ1-6	NA	TRBV27	CASTNLPVGDWSPLHF	TGTGCCAGCACCAATTTACCGGTGGGGGATTGGTCACCCCTCCACTTT
TRBD2	TRBJ2-7	many	TRBV7-2	CASSSRTSTYEQYF	TGTGCCAGCAGCTCCAGGACTAGTACTTACGAGCAGTACTTC
NA	TRBJ2-7	few	TRBV7-9	CASSAGMRSSYEQYF	TGTGCCAGCAGCGCTGGGATGCGAAGCTCCTACGAGCAGTACTTC
NA	TRBJ2-5	NA	TRBV7-9	CASSRPQYQETQYF	TGTGCCAGCAGCCGTCCCCAGTACCAAGAGACCCAGTACTTC
TRBD2	TRBJ2-7	many	TRBV9	CASSSGTSGSSYEQYF	TGTGCCAGCAGCTCCGGGACTAGCGGGAGCTCCTACGAGCAGTACTTC
NA	TRBJ2-5	many	TRBV24-1	CATSDFLATQYF	TGTGCCACCAGTGATTTTTTGGCGACCCAGTACTTC
TRBD1	TRBJ2-3	many	TRBV7-9	CASSERTGGLSTDTQYF	TGTGCCAGCAGCGAGAGGACAGGGGGGCTTAGCACAGATACGCAGTATTTT
NA	TRBJ2-5	many	TRBV7-8	CASSLEVWTQQETQYF	TGTGCCAGCAGCTTAGAAGTTTGGACTCAACAAGAGACCCAGTACTTC
NA	TRBJ1-4	many	TRBV12-3/TRBV12-4	CASSSMEGPEKLFF	TGTGCCAGCAGTTCCATGGAGGGACCTGAAAAACTGTTTTTT
NA	TRBJ1-1	many	TRBV7-2	CASSLPGGSEAFF	TGTGCCAGCAGCTTACCTGGCGGGTCTGAAGCTTTCTTT
TRBD2	TRBJ2-3	NA	TRBV7-9	CASSLVAAGASDTQYF	TGTGCCAGCAGCTTAGTAGCAGCGGGGGCCTCAGATACGCAGTATTTT
TRBD2	TRBJ2-3	many	TRBV5-1	CASSLSSGSSDTQYF	TGCGCCAGCAGCTTGTCTAGCGGGAGCTCAGATACGCAGTATTTT
TRBD1	TRBJ2-5	few	TRBV9	CASSPPGTAQETQYF	TGTGCCAGCAGCCCACCCGGGACAGCTCAAGAGACCCAGTACTTC
TRBD2	TRBJ2-1	few	TRBV12-3/TRBV12-4	CASSLGLAENEQFF	TGTGCCAGCAGTTTAGGACTAGCGGAAAATGAGCAGTTCTTC
NA	TRBJ2-7	few	TRBV2	CASTGQSNYEQYF	TGTGCCAGCACCGGACAGTCGAACTACGAGCAGTACTTC
TRBD1	TRBJ2-3	few	TRBV6-2/TRBV6-3	CASSYSGTGAYTDTQYF	TGTGCCAGCAGTTACTCCGGGACAGGGGCATACACAGATACGCAGTATTTT
NA	TRBJ1-1	NA	TRBV7-6	CASRPGGVISEAFF	TGTGCCAGCAGACCCGGGGGGGTTATTTCTGAAGCTTTCTTT
TRBD1	TRBJ2-5	many	TRBV7-9	CASSPGQFRQETQYF	TGTGCCAGCAGCCCGGGACAGTTTAGACAAGAGACCCAGTACTTC
TRBD1	TRBJ1-2	many	TRBV6-5	CASSLGQGAGLYGYTF	TGTGCCAGCAGCCTCGGACAGGGGGCGGGTTTATATGGCTACACCTTC
NA	TRBJ1-4	many	TRBV6-1	CASNFLTGKNEKLFF	TGTGCCAGCAACTTCCTGACAGGAAAAAATGAAAAACTGTTTTTT
NA	TRBJ1-5	NA	TRBV19	CASSTRAGYSNQPQHF	TGTGCCAGTAGTACTCGGGCAGGCTATAGCAATCAGCCCCAGCATTTT
NA	TRBJ2-5	NA	TRBV30	CAWSVSARETQYF	TGTGCCTGGAGTGTCAGCGCCCGGGAGACCCAGTACTTC
TRBD1	TRBJ1-2	many	TRBV9	CASSVGVTGGYGYTF	TGTGCCAGCAGCGTAGGAGTCACAGGGGGCTATGGCTACACCTTC
TRBD1	TRBJ2-7	few	TRBV29-1	CSVEEGQGFAYEQYF	TGCAGCGTTGAAGAGGGACAGGGGTTCGCCTACGAGCAGTACTTC
TRBD1	TRBJ2-5	many	TRBV7-9	CASSAPDRDQETQYF	TGTGCCAGCAGCGCCCCTGACAGGGACCAAGAGACCCAGTACTTC